This entry lists 20 T cell receptor beta chains sequenced from one sample in a study of blood T cell repertoires in COVID-19. The table came from immunoSEQ multiplex PCR; TCRdb's copy has only in-frame clones and leaves some out. Of about 94,000 clones in the sample, around 87% were seen once. The sample taken for sequencing was peripheral blood. The receptors come from a woman older than 75 with acute or convalescent COVID-19.

The J gene is TRBJ2-1, the V gene TRBV5-3; 12 bases agree with TRBD2. TRBV5-3 is an open reading frame, and its role is uncertain. The CDR3 loop spans 15 amino acids. V shed 3 bases, J shed 6 bases, and the junction held 4 bases outside the gene matches. The CDR3 bases are TGTGCCAGAAGCTCATGGACTAGCGGGATCAATGAGCAGTTCTTC. Translated, it gives CARSSWTSGINEQFF.

The J gene is TRBJ2-1, the V gene TRBV5-8, with 10 bases lining up with TRBD2. With V trimmed by 1 base and J by 5 bases, 9 bases remained unmatched. Germline CDR1 SGHTS, CDR2 YDEGEE. The CDR3 contains 17 residues. In DNA, the CDR3 is TGTGCCAGCAGCTTGTTTCGCGTGAGCGGGGGGGACAATGAGCAGTTCTTC. It yields the protein CASSLFRVSGGDNEQFF.

V and J are TRBV5-8 and TRBJ2-1; 7 positions match TRBD2. Germline lookup yields CDR1 SGHTS and CDR2 YDEGEE. The CDR3 contains 15 residues. The J segment lost 7 bases and the V segment lost 0 bases, leaving 7 bases of the junction unmatched. CDR3 nucleotides: TGTGCCAGCAGCTTGGCGGGGGGTAGGGTGAATGAGCAGTTCTTC. This sequence encodes CASSLAGGRVNEQFF.

This clone appeared once. This chain connects TRBV6-5 to TRBJ1-1, with D possibly TRBD1 on 6 matching bases. Germline values: CDR1 MNHEY, CDR2 SVGAGI. The CDR3 length is 13 residues. V lost 6 bases, J lost 4 bases, and 12 bases lay in between. As DNA, the CDR3 is TGTGCCAGCAGGACAGGTTTTGGCACTGAAGCTTTCTTT. Its protein is CASRTGFGTEAFF.

The CDR3 nucleotides read TGTGCCAGCAGTCTCACGAGGGAGAATGAAAAACTGTTTTTT. Translation: CASSLTRENEKLFF. This chain links TRBV6-5 with TRBJ1-4; no firm D call. This CDR3 comprises 14 residues. From germline, CDR1 is MNHEY and CDR2 SVGAGI. V was cut by 5 bases and J by 5 bases, with 12 bases left in between.

This clone appeared a few times. The CDR3 reads CASTSGGDTQYF. The CDR3 DNA reads TGTGCCAGCACCTCCGGGGGAGATACGCAGTATTTT. The chain links TRBV12-3 or TRBV12-4 to TRBJ2-3; D is possibly TRBD2 (6 bases). This CDR3 is 12 amino acids long. V was pared by 7 bases and J by 5 bases, with 10 bases between.

The chain joins TRBV25-1 to TRBJ1-1; 8 bases map to TRBD1. With 5 bases clipped from V and 3 bases from J, the junction kept 5 bases outside the gene matches. The CDR3 is 14 amino acids. Per germline, CDR1 MGHDK and CDR2 SYGVNS. The CDR3 sequence is CASSRTGQYTEAFF. The CDR3 nucleotides read TGTGCCAGCAGTAGGACAGGGCAATACACTGAAGCTTTCTTT.

There are a few counts of this clone. The chain uses TRBV20-1 and TRBJ2-1; 8 nucleotides align to TRBD1. The CDR3 loop spans 14 amino acids. Germline loops: CDR1 DFQATT, CDR2 SNEGSKA (reference sequence). After removal of 3 bases from V and 7 bases from J, the junction contained 8 bases not matched to a gene. CDR3 sequence: CSASRQGARNEQFF. The CDR3 region has the DNA TGCAGTGCTAGTCGGCAGGGGGCTCGAAATGAGCAGTTCTTC.

The J gene is TRBJ2-2, the V gene TRBV5-1, with 8 positions matching TRBD2. This CDR3 has 16 amino acids. Germline trimming cut 4 bases from V and 4 bases from J; bases unmatched to any gene: 9. Germline V gene data show CDR1 as SGHRS and CDR2 as YFSETQ. CDR3 bases: TGCGCCAGCAGCGCGACAGCGGGAGAGAGCACCGGGGAGCTGTTTTTT. Translated: CASSATAGESTGELFF.

The chain combines TRBV5-8 with TRBJ1-5; D gene ambiguous. Germline CDR1 reads SGHTS; CDR2 reads YDEGEE. V lost 2 bases to trimming and J lost 1 base, with 16 bases between them. CDR3 length: 17 amino acids. CDR3 amino acids: CASSFTGAAPSNQPQHF. For the CDR3, the DNA is TGTGCCAGCAGCTTTACGGGAGCGGCGCCGAGCAATCAGCCCCAGCATTTT.

The chain combines TRBV5-1 with TRBJ2-2, with a weak D call TRBD1 (5 bases). The V gene's germline CDR1 is SGHRS and CDR2 YFSETQ. Trimming stripped 1 base from V and 3 bases from J, with 10 bases between. CDR3 length: 15 residues. CDR3 DNA: TGCGCCAGCAGCTTGATCCAGGGCTACACCGGGGAGCTGTTTTTT. Amino acid sequence: CASSLIQGYTGELFF.

This chain joins TRBV10-3 and TRBJ2-4; possibly TRBD1 for D (6 bases). From germline, CDR1 is ENHRY and CDR2 SYGVKD. The V and J ends lost 2 bases and 4 bases respectively, with 12 bases between them. The CDR3 totals 15 residues. The CDR3 loop reads CAISEPRQGKNIQYF. CDR3 in DNA: TGTGCCATCAGTGAGCCCCGGCAGGGGAAAAACATTCAGTACTTC.

This chain links TRBV10-3 with TRBJ1-1, with 8 positions matching TRBD1. The V and J ends lost 7 bases and 2 bases, in that order; junction bases with no gene match: 6. The CDR3 runs 14 residues. The germline gives CDR1 ENHRY, CDR2 SYGVKD. CDR3 loop: CAINPDRGNTEAFF. In DNA form, the CDR3 reads TGTGCCATCAACCCAGACAGGGGAAACACTGAAGCTTTCTTT.

The chain has TRBV19 and TRBJ2-3; possibly TRBD2 for D (5 bases). From germline, CDR1 is LNHDA and CDR2 SQIVND (reference sequence). V was shortened by 6 bases and J by 4 bases, with 8 bases between the two germline ends. The CDR3 runs 12 residues. The CDR3 nucleotides read TGTGCCAGTAGCGGGATGGCAGATACGCAGTATTTT. The encoded protein is CASSGMADTQYF.

This chain joins TRBV9 and TRBJ2-7; 14 nucleotides match TRBD2. The germline V gene encodes CDR1 SGDLS and CDR2 YYNGEE. This CDR3 is built from 14 residues. Trimming took 3 bases from V and 6 from J; bases not matched to a gene: 2. CDR3 bases: TGTGCCAGCAGCGCGGGACTAGCGGGAGTCGAGCAGTACTTC. Encoded protein: CASSAGLAGVEQYF.

This clone was detected a few times. The chain links TRBV9 to TRBJ1-5; 8 bases line up with TRBD1. The CDR3 contains 15 residues. V was clipped by 4 bases and J by 0 bases; unmatched bases: 3. Germline CDR1 and CDR2: SGDLS and YYNGEE. DNA for the CDR3: TGTGCCAGCAGCTCGACAGGGGATAGCAATCAGCCCCAGCATTTT. It codes for CASSSTGDSNQPQHF.

Written as DNA, the CDR3 is TGTGCCAGCAGCCGTAGCGGGGGTAGTACCGGGGAGCTGTTTTTT. As protein: CASSRSGGSTGELFF. This chain joins TRBV3-1 (or the pseudogene TRBV3-2) and TRBJ2-2; 9 nucleotides line up with TRBD2. Germline CDR1 and CDR2: LGHDT and YNNKEL (reference sequence). The CDR3 loop spans 15 amino acids. After removal of 4 bases from V and 5 bases from J, the junction contained 5 bases not matched to a gene.

The rearrangement joins TRBV7-9 to TRBJ1-2; perhaps TRBD1 as D (5 bases). Trimming took off 1 base at V and 2 bases at J, with 5 bases between the two ends. Germline lookup yields CDR1 SEHNR and CDR2 FQNEAQ (reference sequence). This CDR3 has 13 amino acids. CDR3 coding DNA: TGTGCCAGCAGCTTAGGGACAAACTATGGCTACACCTTC. Translating it yields CASSLGTNYGYTF.

This chain joins TRBV9 and TRBJ1-5, with 12 bases matching TRBD1. CDR1 and CDR2 from the germline V gene are SGDLS and YYNGEE. The J segment lost 3 bases and the V segment lost 2 bases, leaving 6 bases of the junction unmatched. The CDR3 contains 17 residues. Written as DNA, the CDR3 is TGTGCCAGCAGCGTTGGGACAGGGGGCTCCAACAATCAGCCCCAGCATTTT. This encodes CASSVGTGGSNNQPQHF.

V is TRBV2 and J is TRBJ1-6, with 7 bases identical to TRBD1. The CDR3 runs 15 residues. Germline CDR1 and CDR2: SNHLY and FYNNEI. V dropped 7 bases and J dropped 6; count of bases not matched to a gene: 9. Here the CDR3 reads CASIKGATANSPLHF. CDR3 nucleotide sequence: TGTGCCAGCATCAAGGGGGCAACAGCTAATTCACCCCTCCACTTT.